This TCR beta chain was documented in a study of radiotherapy plus CTLA-4 blockade in lung cancer. Study-level points and caveats: Among blood TCR repertoires after radiotherapy plus ipilimumab, tumor-derived clones expanded. Early clone dynamics of blood T cells, plus interferon-beta, reportedly predicted response best.

People whose metastatic non-small-cell lung cancer was chemo-refractory got focal radiation along with CTLA-4 blockade by ipilimumab. The assay was immunoSEQ multiplex PCR, and TCRdb's table has in-frame clones only and misses some. The sample yields 35,000 to 50,000 clones, 73% seen once. Of note for this clone: What it binds is not known.

The sample in question was peripheral blood, obtained from a patient treated with radiotherapy plus ipilimumab. This TCR was recovered from a human donor with non-small cell lung cancer who had a complete response to radiotherapy plus ipilimumab.

The CDR3 coding sequence is TGTGCCAGCAGCTCCGGGGGGGGATCAGATACGCAGTATTTT. Translating it yields CASSSGGGSDTQYF. V usage is TRBV7-9 and J usage is TRBJ2-3, with TRBD2 matching 8 bases. CDR3 length: 14 amino acids. The V gene end was trimmed by 4 bases and the J gene end by 4 bases; junction bases not matched to a gene: 4. Germline V gene sequence: CDR1 SEHNR, CDR2 FQNEAQ (reference sequence).